This T cell receptor beta chain was captured in a study of blood T cell repertoires in COVID-19. Study-level information: Whether acute or convalescent, the COVID-19 samples came from the United States, Italy and Spain.

As originally analysed: Nucleated cell number was recorded as an estimate derived from reference gene primer amplification. Using immunoSEQ multiplex PCR, the repertoire was profiled, and TCRdb retains in-frame clones only, with some absent. Clone size and the V and J calls come from that table; the DNA yielded D and trimming. The table has 250,000 or so clones, 85% to 90% seen once. This sequence originates from a man older than 75 with acute or convalescent COVID-19. Material for sequencing was peripheral blood.

The CDR3 is CASSPGLAGGPPDTQYF. DNA of the CDR3: TGTGCCAGCTCACCAGGACTAGCGGGGGGCCCCCCAGATACGCAGTATTTT. The rearrangement uses TRBV18 and TRBJ2-3, with TRBD2 identical over 14 bases. J gave up 4 bases and V 2 bases, and 5 bases lay outside the gene matches. Germline V lookup: CDR1 KGHSH, CDR2 LQKENI. This CDR3 has 17 amino acids.